The 25 T cell receptor beta chains listed next were all sequenced from one sample in a study of CD8+CD57+ T cells in acquired aplastic anemia. Investigators profiled TCR beta VDJ and CDR3 from genomic DNA template. TCRdb re-derived calls from the reads in MiXCR, one entry per CDR3 protein. The sample carries some 160,000 distinct CDR3 sequences, 47% recorded once. Selection for sequencing was limited to patients who had shown CD8+CD57+ cell expansion by flow cytometry. Material for sequencing was sorted CD4+, CD8+, or CD8+CD57+ T cells (not recorded which) from PBMCs. These receptors all come from a human donor with aplastic anemia.

The chain uses TRBV15 and TRBJ2-7, with D perhaps matching TRBD2 (5 bases). Germline CDR1 is LNHNV and CDR2 is YYDKDF (reference sequence). Trimming stripped 2 bases from V and 0 bases from J, with 11 bases between. There are 15 residues in the CDR3. This CDR3 is CATSRYVTNSYEQYF. In DNA form, the CDR3 reads TGTGCCACCAGCAGATATGTGACTAACTCCTACGAGCAGTACTTC.

This clonotype was detected only once. V and J are TRBV2 and TRBJ1-1; D may be TRBD1 (5 bases). Germline V CDR1 and CDR2: SNHLY, FYNNEI. With 8 bases removed from V and 0 bases from J, the gap between germline ends came to 10 bases. The CDR3 spans 13 residues. The DNA of the CDR3 is TGTGCCAGCGCTTCAGGGATGAACACTGAAGCTTTCTTT. Amino acid sequence: CASASGMNTEAFF.

This clonotype was seen a few times. The chain links TRBV20-1 to TRBJ2-5; no clear D. Germline V gene lookup returns CDR1 DFQATT and CDR2 SNEGSKA (reference sequence). Between the trimmed V and J ends, which lost 4 bases and 4 bases, there was a span of 13 bases. The CDR3 is 13 amino acids. CDR3 DNA: TGCAGTGCTAATGCCAGGTCCTTAGAGACCCAGTACTTC. This sequence encodes CSANARSLETQYF.

This clonotype was picked up a small number of times. A much bigger clone sits one base away, suggesting this may be a read error. The chain joins TRBV7-2 to TRBJ1-1; 7 bases are shared with TRBD1. The length of the CDR3 is 13 residues. Per germline, CDR1 SGHTA and CDR2 FQGNSA. Unmatched junction bases numbered 11, after V lost 5 bases and J lost 11 bases. This CDR3 reads CASSLHMTGLAFF. The CDR3 DNA reads as TGTGCCAGCAGCCTTCATATGACAGGGCTTGCTTTCTTT.

This sequence joins TRBV29-1 and TRBJ1-1; 11 bases agree with TRBD1. With V trimmed by 6 bases and J by 7 bases, 10 bases remained unmatched. From germline, CDR1 is SQVTM and CDR2 ANQGSEA. The CDR3 spans 14 residues. The CDR3 sequence: CSVLPGQGVGEAFF. As DNA, the CDR3 is TGCAGCGTGCTCCCGGGACAGGGGGTGGGTGAAGCTTTCTTT. Drawing the rest from reference TRBV29-1 and TRBJ1-1, the complete variable domain is SAVISQKPSRDICQRGTSLTIQCQVDSQVTMMFWYRQQPGQSLTLIATANQGSEATYESGFVIDKFPISRPNLTFSTLTVSNMSPEDSSIYLCSVLPGQGVGEAFFGQGTRLTVV.

This clonotype was picked up many times. This chain uses TRBV12-5 with TRBJ2-1; D is undetermined. The V gene lost 6 bases and the J gene lost 7 bases, with 7 bases spanning the gap. Germline loops: CDR1 LGHNT, CDR2 FRNRAP. The CDR3 totals 11 residues. CDR3 in DNA: TGTGCTAGTGGGCGGCATAATGAGCAGTTCTTC. It specifies CASGRHNEQFF.

The CDR3: CASRLAGGYRGEEQYF. CDR3 nucleotides: TGTGCCAGCCGACTAGCGGGAGGGTACCGGGGTGAGGAACAGTACTTC. The J gene is TRBJ2-7, the V gene TRBV19; 14 nucleotides line up with TRBD2. The CDR3 is 16 amino acids. The trim removed 9 bases at V and 10 bases at J, leaving 17 bases unmatched. Germline values: CDR1 LNHDA, CDR2 SQIVND (reference sequence).

This clonotype was counted ten times or more. This rearrangement joins TRBV10-3 to TRBJ2-7, with TRBD2 matching 10 bases. After removal of 2 bases from V and 4 bases from J, the junction contained 11 bases not matched to a gene. The CDR3 covers 17 residues. The germline V gene has CDR1 ENHRY and CDR2 SYGVKD. This CDR3 reads CAISEPGLADNTYEQYF. In DNA form, the CDR3 reads TGTGCCATCAGTGAGCCCGGACTAGCGGATAATACTTACGAGCAGTACTTC.

This sequence joins TRBV5-1 and TRBJ2-7; 12 nucleotides agree with TRBD1. Germline assignment: CDR1 SGHRS and CDR2 YFSETQ. V lost 0 bases to trimming and J lost 5 bases; unmatched junction nucleotides: 6. This CDR3 is 16 amino acids long. The CDR3 protein is CASSLDTGTGGDEQYF. DNA of the CDR3: TGCGCCAGCAGCTTGGACACCGGGACAGGGGGCGACGAGCAGTACTTC.

The V and J genes are TRBV30 and TRBJ1-2; 8 bases match TRBD1. V trimming: 3 bases; J trimming: 4 bases; junction bases outside the gene matches: 7. Germline assignment: CDR1 GTSNPN and CDR2 SVGIG (reference sequence). CDR3 size: 14 residues. CDR3 sequence: CAWRDREVGYGYTF. CDR3 coding DNA: TGTGCCTGGAGGGACAGGGAAGTTGGCTATGGCTACACCTTC.

In regard to this clonotype: Since a much larger clone is just one base distant, this may be a read error. The V and J genes are TRBV20-1 and TRBJ1-6; possible D gene TRBD1, 6 bases. This CDR3 spans 13 amino acids. CDR1 and CDR2 from the germline V gene are DFQATT and SNEGSKA (reference sequence). Trimming took 5 bases from V and 11 from J, leaving 16 bases between them. The CDR3 here is CSAGSGGDPPLHF. The DNA of the CDR3 is TGCAGTGCTGGGAGCGGGGGCGATCCACCCCTCCACTTT.

This clonotype was seen more than once but under ten times. The gene calls are TRBV6-5 and TRBJ2-3; TRBD2 matches at 8 bases. The CDR3 has 16 residues. V dropped 0 bases and J dropped 6; count of bases not matched to a gene: 8. The germline CDR1 and CDR2 sequences are MNHEY and SVGAGI. For the CDR3, the DNA is TGTGCCAGCAGTTACTCGACTAGCGCTCGGGGGGATACGCAGTATTTT. It specifies CASSYSTSARGDTQYF.

This clonotype was detected ten times or more. The chain links TRBV12-3 or TRBV12-4 to TRBJ2-2; D is possibly TRBD2 (5 bases). This CDR3 is 14 amino acids long. V was trimmed by 3 bases and J by 5 bases, leaving 10 bases between them. CDR3 sequence: CASSLVRGTGELFF. For the CDR3, the DNA is TGTGCCAGCAGTTTGGTTCGGGGAACCGGGGAGCTGTTTTTT.

Many counts were recorded for this clonotype. The chain joins TRBV5-1 to TRBJ2-7; 13 bases map to TRBD2. V lost 3 bases and J lost 4; bases outside the gene matches: 4. Germline V gene lookup returns CDR1 SGHRS and CDR2 YFSETQ. The CDR3 is 15 residues long. The CDR3 here is CASSSGLAGVYEQYF. CDR3 DNA: TGCGCCAGCAGCTCTGGACTAGCGGGAGTGTACGAGCAGTACTTC.

The chain uses TRBV18 and TRBJ2-1, with TRBD1 matching over 11 bases. The CDR3 extends over 14 amino acids. Unmatched junction bases numbered 3, after V lost 4 bases and J lost 7 bases. Germline CDR1 reads KGHSH; CDR2 reads LQKENI. The CDR3 reads CASSRGQGGNEQFF. The CDR3, as DNA: TGTGCCAGCTCACGGGGACAGGGGGGGAATGAGCAGTTCTTC.

This clonotype was found many times. This chain joins TRBV6-1 and TRBJ2-1, with unresolved D. This CDR3 contains 12 residues. Deletions cut 7 bases from V and 2 bases from J, with 6 bases between. The germline gives CDR1 MNHNS, CDR2 SASEGT. For the CDR3, the DNA is TGTGCCAGCAACGGTGCCTACAATGAGCAGTTCTTC. Translating it yields CASNGAYNEQFF.

The V gene is TRBV7-8, the J gene TRBJ2-2, with D perhaps matching TRBD2 (5 bases). The CDR3 consists of 15 residues. Germline V gene sequence: CDR1 SGHVS, CDR2 FQNEAQ. V lost 8 bases to trimming and J lost 3 bases, with 16 bases between them. As DNA, the CDR3 is TGTGCCAGCCCCCTGGGAGATACCTACACCGGGGAGCTGTTTTTT. Protein: CASPLGDTYTGELFF.

This clonotype has at least ten counts. J is TRBJ2-7 and V is TRBV15; D is ambiguous. Germline V gene data show CDR1 as LNHNV and CDR2 as YYDKDF (reference sequence). V lost 0 bases, J lost 1 base, and 7 bases lay in between. There are 14 residues in the CDR3. The CDR3 reads CATSRDPGSYEQYF. DNA for the CDR3: TGTGCCACCAGCAGAGATCCTGGGTCCTACGAGCAGTACTTC.

This chain connects TRBV10-1 to TRBJ2-1; D unresolved. Trimming left V 4 bases short and J 4 bases short, with 8 bases between. The CDR3 length is 13 residues. Germline V CDR1 and CDR2: WNHNN, SYGVQD (reference sequence). CDR3 protein: CASSGPDYNEQFF. The DNA for the CDR3 is TGCGCCAGCAGTGGGCCAGATTACAATGAGCAGTTCTTC.

The chain recombines TRBV3-1 with TRBJ2-1; no clear D. Trimming removed 0 bases from V and 0 bases from J, with 6 bases in between. The CDR3 length is 15 residues. Germline loops: CDR1 LGHDT, CDR2 YNNKEL (reference sequence). CDR3 nucleotides: TGTGCCAGCAGCCAAGAGGTCCTCTCCTACAATGAGCAGTTCTTC. Its translation: CASSQEVLSYNEQFF.

This clonotype showed up many times. In DNA, the CDR3 is TGTGCCAGCAGCGTAGAGGGCAGGGGAGGTGAAAAACTGTTTTTT. Translated, it gives CASSVEGRGGEKLFF. The chain combines TRBV9 with TRBJ1-4; D might be TRBD1 (6 bases). V was shortened by 0 bases and J by 7 bases, with 13 bases between the two germline ends. This CDR3 has 15 residues. Looked up from germline, CDR1 is SGDLS and CDR2 is YYNGEE.

This chain uses TRBV6-1 with TRBJ1-2, with 8 bases fitting TRBD1. CDR3 length equals 14 residues. Germline loops: CDR1 MNHNS, CDR2 SASEGT. With V trimmed by 8 bases and J by 3 bases, 8 bases remained unmatched. The CDR3 sequence: CASGNRDRYYGYTF. The CDR3 DNA sequence: TGTGCCAGCGGAAACCGGGACAGGTACTATGGCTACACCTTC.

This clonotype was picked up a small number of times. The chain uses TRBV24-1 and TRBJ2-7; 10 nucleotides align to TRBD1. CDR3 length: 15 amino acids. Germline values: CDR1 KGHDR, CDR2 SFDVKD. J gave up 7 bases and V 0 bases, and 5 bases lay outside the gene matches. This CDR3 reads CATSDLLDRGGEQYF. DNA for the CDR3: TGTGCCACCAGTGATTTGCTGGACAGGGGGGGTGAGCAGTACTTC.

The CDR3 DNA sequence: TGTGCCAGCAATTGGGGGGGCGCGGGAAGCAATCAGCCCCAGCATTTT. It yields the protein CASNWGGAGSNQPQHF. The chain has TRBV5-6 and TRBJ1-5, with D perhaps matching TRBD1 (6 bases). The CDR3 loop spans 16 amino acids. Germline CDR1 reads SGHDT; CDR2 reads YYEEEE. Trimming left V 6 bases short and J 1 base short, with 17 bases between.

This clonotype was recorded at least ten times. The chain is built from TRBV4-3 and TRBJ2-7; weak D call: TRBD1 (5 bases). CDR3 length: 13 amino acids. V was clipped by 0 bases and J by 6 bases, with 9 bases between them. Germline CDR1 LGHNA, CDR2 YSLEER. CDR3 DNA sequence: TGCGCCAGCAGCCAAGAAAGACAGACCGAGCAGTACTTC. Translating gives CASSQERQTEQYF.